The source of this TCR beta chain is a study of cytotoxic CD8 clonotypes in ibrutinib-treated CLL (dated by TCRdb to 2020 to 2023). About the investigation overall: The cohort included approximately 15 treatment-naive and 11 to 12 relapsed/refractory patients; roughly 17 were IGHV unmutated. Partial responses were observed in about 24 patients and complete responses in 2; after a median follow-up of roughly 62 months, remission was maintained in approximately 14 patients and progression was observed in some 12. Response samples were taken after a median of 12 months on treatment, ranging from about 6 to 40 months. An average of approximately 260,000 productive templates and 80,000 to 95,000 productive rearrangements was obtained per sample. Of the roughly 86 people in the trial, some 28 had longitudinal samples available. Cryopreserved peripheral blood mononuclear cells were collected before treatment, at response, and at either disease progression or sustained remission. Every remission and progressive disease sample was obtained while ibrutinib was still being received by the patients. Results the study describes overall, beyond this receptor: At baseline, clonality was higher than in age-matched healthy donors and showed a strong correlation with circulating CD8+ T-cell counts. Clonality increased at ibrutinib response, stayed stable in sustained remission, and fell back toward baseline at progression. Sampling times were not matched between sustained-remission and progressing patients, and lymph node repertoires were not studied. Public clonotypes were found to be uncommon and were observed to contract or remain stable during treatment; the increase in clonality was shown to reflect expansion of private clonotypes at ibrutinib response.

About this clone itself: The clone's antigen remains unknown. No base qualities exist here, and no much larger clone lies one base off it.

The CDR3 starts with the cysteine, ends with the phenylalanine, and has 19 residues. The read is trimmed to its CDR3 DNA, 57 bases read in frame from base 1. V loses 4 bases, J loses 2 bases, and the germline ends lie 24 bases apart. Reading the germline V gene gives CDR1 MDHEN and CDR2 SYDVKM. Each clonotype received, on average, roughly 9.6x coverage in deep resolution sequencing performed on a MiSeq, where the target depth lay between 1 in 1 million and 1 in 200,000 T cells. The immunoSEQ hsTCRB Kit was used to generate TCR beta libraries. Processing in the source paper ran as follows. Data were analyzed with ImmunoSEQ Data Assistant and ImmunoSEQ Analyzer, with V, D and J genes assigned per IMGT definitions. Clonality, with values ranging from 0 to 1, was calculated as one minus the normalized Shannon entropy of productive rearrangement frequencies. Only overrepresented clonotypes making up at least 0.05% of the repertoire of each patient were included in the public clonotype analysis. About a dozen age-matched healthy donor repertoires from immuneACCESS were used as controls for clonality. TCRdb obtained this table from immuneACCESS and retained in-frame rearrangements with V and J assigned. These tables miss some clones; where compared with another copy, unresolved V genes account for less than half of the shortfall, and the remainder is unexplained. V, J and clone size are those of that table, while D and trimming were read from the DNA. The table for this sample lists roughly 250,000 clones; 70% of them were counted only once. Together, the top ten hold 15% to 17% of the sample.

This specimen's time point label, per the study, means: around 2 years on ibrutinib. For TCR beta library preparation, approximately 2 micrograms of genomic DNA were extracted from the cryopreserved PBMCs. Longitudinal blood samples from CLL patients on ibrutinib monotherapy underwent high-throughput TCR beta sequencing. Patients were enrolled in a phase 2 open-label single-center ibrutinib monotherapy trial. The chain is made from TRBV28 and TRBJ1-5, with TRBD1 perhaps the D gene, on 5 matching bases. Sequenced here: PBMCs, sampled after 24 months of ibrutinib treatment. This receptor was identified in a human donor with chronic lymphocytic leukemia. The encoded CDR3 is CASSSGAVLGSVGNQPQHF. The nucleotide sequence is TGTGCCAGCAGTTCCGGGGCCGTCCTGGGTAGTGTGGGCAATCAGCCCCAGCATTTT.